This T cell receptor beta chain was sequenced for a study of T cell responses to AZD1222 COVID-19 vaccine. V gave up 4 bases and J gave up 2 bases, with 9 bases separating them. Looked up from germline, CDR1 is LGHDT and CDR2 is YNNKEL (reference sequence). The CDR3 is made up of 14 amino acids. Libraries were prepared by immunoSEQ multiplex PCR; TCRdb keeps only in-frame clonotypes and omits some of them. Of 95,000 to 120,000 clones in the sample, about nine tenths are singletons; the top ten hold roughly 3.2%. The sequences come from peripheral blood, collected on day 0 of MenACWY control vaccination. This receptor was identified in an adult in good health. The rearrangement joins TRBV3-1 (or the pseudogene TRBV3-2) to TRBJ1-3; tentative D call: TRBD1 (5 bases). The CDR3 coding sequence is TGTGCCAGCAGCCGAGGGGAGGCTGGAAACACCATATATTTT. Protein: CASSRGEAGNTIYF.